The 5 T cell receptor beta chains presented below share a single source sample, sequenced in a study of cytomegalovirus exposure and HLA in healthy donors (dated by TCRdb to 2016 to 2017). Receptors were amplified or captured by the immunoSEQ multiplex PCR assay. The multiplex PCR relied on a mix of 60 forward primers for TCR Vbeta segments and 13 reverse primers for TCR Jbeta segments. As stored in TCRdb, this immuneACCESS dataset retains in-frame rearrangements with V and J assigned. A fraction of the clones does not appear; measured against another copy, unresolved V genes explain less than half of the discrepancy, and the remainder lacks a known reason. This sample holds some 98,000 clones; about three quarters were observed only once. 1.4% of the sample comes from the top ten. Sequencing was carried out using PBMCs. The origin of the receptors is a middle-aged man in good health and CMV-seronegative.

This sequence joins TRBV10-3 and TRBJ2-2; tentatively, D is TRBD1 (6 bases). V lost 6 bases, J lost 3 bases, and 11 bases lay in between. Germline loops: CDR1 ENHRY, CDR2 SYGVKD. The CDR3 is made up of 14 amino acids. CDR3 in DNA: TGTGCCATCAGACCGGGACAAGACACCGGGGAGCTGTTTTTT. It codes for CAIRPGQDTGELFF.

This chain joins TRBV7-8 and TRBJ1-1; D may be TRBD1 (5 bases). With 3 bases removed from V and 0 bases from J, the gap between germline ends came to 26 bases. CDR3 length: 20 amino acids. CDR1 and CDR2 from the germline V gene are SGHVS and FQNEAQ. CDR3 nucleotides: TGTGCCAGCAGCTTTGTCTCGGACATCAGACGTGAATCTATGAACACTGAAGCTTTCTTT. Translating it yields CASSFVSDIRRESMNTEAFF.

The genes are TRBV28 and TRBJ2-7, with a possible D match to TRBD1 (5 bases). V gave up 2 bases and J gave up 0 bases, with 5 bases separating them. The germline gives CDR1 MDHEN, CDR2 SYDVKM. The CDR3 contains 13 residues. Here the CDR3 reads CASSLDSSYEQYF. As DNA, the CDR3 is TGTGCCAGCAGTTTAGACAGCTCCTACGAGCAGTACTTC.

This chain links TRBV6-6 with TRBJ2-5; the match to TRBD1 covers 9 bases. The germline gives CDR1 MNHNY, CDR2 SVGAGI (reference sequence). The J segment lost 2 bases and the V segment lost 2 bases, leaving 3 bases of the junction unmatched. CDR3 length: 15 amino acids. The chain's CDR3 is CASSYGGQGQETQYF. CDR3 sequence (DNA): TGTGCCAGCAGTTACGGGGGACAGGGTCAAGAGACCCAGTACTTC.

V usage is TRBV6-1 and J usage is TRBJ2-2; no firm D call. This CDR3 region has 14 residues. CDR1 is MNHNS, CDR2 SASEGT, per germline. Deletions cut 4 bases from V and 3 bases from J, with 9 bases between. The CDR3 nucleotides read TGTGCCAGCAGTGGTTTTTCAGACACCGGGGAGCTGTTTTTT. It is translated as CASSGFSDTGELFF.